These 21 T cell receptor beta chains were all obtained from the same sample, sequenced in a study of T cells in Graves' hyperthyroidism and ophthalmopathy. There were TCR beta CDR3 regions amplified from RNA transcripts. The primer set for the first-round RT-PCR of the TCR CDR3 was HTBI. TCRdb itself ran the multiplex PCR reads through MiXCR, one entry per CDR3 protein. There are hundreds of thousands of distinct CDR3 sequences in the sample; 12% to 15% occur only once, and 10% lies in the top ten. The sample was blood. These receptors originate from a woman aged 18-35 years with Graves' hyperthyroidism.

In this sample, this clonotype turned up many times. The chain couples TRBV20-1 to TRBJ2-7, with 7 bases fitting TRBD2. Unmatched junction bases numbered 8, after V lost 3 bases and J lost 3 bases. The CDR3 is made up of 14 amino acids. The germline CDR1 and CDR2 sequences are DFQATT and SNEGSKA (reference sequence). Written as DNA, the CDR3 is TGCAGTGCTAGCCCGTCTCTAGCGGACTACGAGCAGTACTTC. It encodes CSASPSLADYEQYF.

This clonotype was recorded at least ten times. V and J are TRBV13 and TRBJ2-1; D not certain. The germline V gene has CDR1 PRHDT and CDR2 FYEKMQ (reference sequence). The CDR3 consists of 12 residues. Deletions cut 5 bases from V and 6 bases from J, with 8 bases between. The CDR3 spells CASSHRRNEQFF. Here the CDR3 DNA reads TGTGCCAGCAGCCATAGGCGCAATGAGCAGTTCTTC.

The chain is built from TRBV7-9 and TRBJ2-5, with D possibly matching TRBD1 (6 bases). V shed 6 bases and J shed 2 bases, with 13 bases lying between them. The CDR3 spans 14 residues. Germline values: CDR1 SEHNR, CDR2 FQNEAQ (reference sequence). The CDR3 is CASRYNREQETQYF. The CDR3 DNA reads TGTGCCAGCAGATATAACAGGGAGCAAGAGACCCAGTACTTC.

Ten or more counts support this clonotype. The V gene is TRBV20-1, the J gene TRBJ2-1; possible D gene TRBD2, 5 bases. Trimming stripped 5 bases from V and 4 bases from J, with 18 bases between. In germline, CDR1 is DFQATT, CDR2 SNEGSKA (reference sequence). This CDR3 spans 15 amino acids. CDR3 in DNA: TGCAGTGCTTCGGGAAGAAGTTTCCCTTACAATGAGCAGTTCTTC. This gives the protein CSASGRSFPYNEQFF.

This clonotype was observed a few times. The chain employs TRBV7-2 and TRBJ2-3, with no clear D. Germline-derived CDR1 and CDR2 are SGHTA and FQGNSA. The CDR3 length is 13 residues. With 3 bases removed from V and 4 bases from J, the gap between germline ends came to 8 bases. This chain's CDR3 is CASSFRAPDTQYF. CDR3 nucleotide sequence: TGTGCCAGCAGCTTTCGAGCCCCAGATACGCAGTATTTT.

This chain joins TRBV6-2 or TRBV6-3 and TRBJ1-3; D is unresolved. The CDR3 has 14 residues. Germline V lookup: CDR1 MNHEY, CDR2 SVGEGT. V lost 7 bases and J 0 bases, leaving 10 bases between the germline ends. The DNA for the CDR3 is TGTGCCAGCATGGTCTCTATCTCTGGAAACACCATATATTTT. It specifies CASMVSISGNTIYF.

Note on this clonotype: With a much larger clone just one base away, this may be a read error. The rearrangement joins TRBV28 to TRBJ1-2, with TRBD1 identical over 8 bases. Germline loops: CDR1 MDHEN, CDR2 SYDVKM. Unmatched junction bases numbered 6, after V lost 3 bases and J lost 6 bases. The CDR3 spans 14 residues. CDR3 coding DNA: TGTGCCAGCAGTTTCCGGGACAGGACCCATGGCTACACCTTC. Translating gives CASSFRDRTHGYTF.

This clonotype was observed a few times. The chain is built from TRBV6-2 or TRBV6-3 and TRBJ1-3; D gene ambiguous. The germline V and J ends were trimmed by 6 bases and 2 bases, with 8 bases remaining between them. The CDR3 contains 13 residues. Per the germline V gene, CDR1 is MNHEY and CDR2 is SVGEGT. CDR3: CASSSSAGNTIYF. Written as DNA, the CDR3 is TGTGCCAGCAGCTCTTCAGCTGGAAACACCATATATTTT.

The chain employs TRBV14 and TRBJ1-1; 8 nucleotides agree with TRBD1. The length of the CDR3 is 16 residues. Trimming cost V 3 bases and J 1 base; bases outside gene matches: 7. CDR1 is SGHDN and CDR2 is FVKESK in the germline V gene. CDR3 in amino acids: CASSHSPDRGNTEAFF. The CDR3 DNA follows: TGTGCCAGCAGCCATAGCCCAGACAGGGGGAACACTGAAGCTTTCTTT.

The table lists this clonotype with a few counts. V usage is TRBV20-1 and J usage is TRBJ2-3; weak D call: TRBD1 (6 bases). The CDR3 spans 14 residues. CDR1 and CDR2 from the germline V gene are DFQATT and SNEGSKA (reference sequence). The ends were cut back, 0 bases at V and 3 bases at J, with 10 bases in the middle. The CDR3 sequence is CSARDQGWTDTQYF. CDR3 bases: TGCAGTGCTAGAGATCAGGGGTGGACAGATACGCAGTATTTT.

This clonotype was seen ten or more times. V and J are TRBV12-3 or TRBV12-4 and TRBJ1-1; D ambiguous. With 0 bases removed from V and 3 bases from J, the gap between germline ends came to 8 bases. The CDR3 length is 14 residues. CDR3 coding DNA: TGTGCCAGCAGTTTAGCTGGTGGATACACTGAAGCTTTCTTT. It encodes CASSLAGGYTEAFF.

There are a few counts of this clonotype. The V and J genes are TRBV13 and TRBJ2-2, with D unclear. V was trimmed by 5 bases and J by 8 bases, leaving 18 bases between them. This CDR3 has 15 amino acids. Per germline, CDR1 PRHDT and CDR2 FYEKMQ (reference sequence). CDR3 coding DNA: TGTGCCAGCAGCCTCCGGGCTTTTACCACGGGGGAGCTGTTTTTT. It is translated as CASSLRAFTTGELFF.

Many counts were recorded for this clonotype. The chain is built from TRBV5-1 and TRBJ1-1; D unresolved. Trimming removed 0 bases from V and 1 base from J, with 13 bases in between. The CDR3 runs 16 residues. Germline loops: CDR1 SGHRS, CDR2 YFSETQ. The CDR3 nucleotides read TGCGCCAGCAGCTTGGCCTGGGATAGGAAGAACACTGAAGCTTTCTTT. Its protein product is CASSLAWDRKNTEAFF.

This clonotype was picked up many times. DNA for the CDR3: TGTGCCAGCTCAGCCGGGACAGGGGGCTACGAGCAGTACTTC. Translated: CASSAGTGGYEQYF. This sequence joins TRBV18 and TRBJ2-7; 11 bases fit TRBD1. Germline values: CDR1 KGHSH, CDR2 LQKENI. CDR3 size: 14 residues. Germline trimming cut 5 bases from V and 3 bases from J; bases unmatched to any gene: 3. Combining the CDR3 with reference TRBV18 and TRBJ2-7 gives the whole variable domain NAGVMQNPRHLVRRRGQEARLRCSPMKGHSHVYWYRQLPEEGLKFMVYLQKENIIDESGMPKERFSAEFPKEGPSILRIQQVVRGDSAAYFCASSAGTGGYEQYFGPGTRLTVT.

This clonotype was observed a few times. V gene TRBV7-8 combines with J gene TRBJ2-1; either TRBD1 or TRBD2 may supply D (5 bases each). Trimming shortened V by 5 bases and J by 1 base, and 24 bases separated the two germline ends. The CDR3 has 19 amino acids. CDR1 is SGHVS and CDR2 is FQNEAQ in the germline V gene. The CDR3 is CASSHDRLSGRASYNEQFF. The CDR3 DNA follows: TGTGCCAGCAGCCACGACAGACTTAGTGGGCGGGCTTCCTACAATGAGCAGTTCTTC.

This clonotype showed up just a few times. The V call is TRBV9, the J call TRBJ2-1; 9 bases are a match to TRBD2. The CDR3 has 16 amino acids. V trimming: 4 bases; J trimming: 3 bases; junction bases outside the gene matches: 8. The germline V gene encodes CDR1 SGDLS and CDR2 YYNGEE. CDR3 sequence reads: CASSSRSGRNYNEQFF. The CDR3 nucleotides are TGTGCCAGCAGCAGCCGTAGCGGGAGAAACTACAATGAGCAGTTCTTC.

This chain joins TRBV9 and TRBJ2-3, with D perhaps TRBD2 (6 bases). This CDR3 spans 13 amino acids. Trimming stripped 8 bases from V and 5 bases from J, with 15 bases between. Germline V gene sequence: CDR1 SGDLS, CDR2 YYNGEE. The DNA for the CDR3 is TGTGCCAGTTCCGGGAGCTCGGTAGATACGCAGTATTTT. It encodes CASSGSSVDTQYF.

This clonotype was counted many times. The chain links TRBV20-1 to TRBJ2-1; 13 nucleotides match TRBD2. This CDR3 contains 14 residues. V lost 6 bases, J lost 8 bases, and 7 bases stayed unmatched. Looked up from germline, CDR1 is DFQATT and CDR2 is SNEGSKA (reference sequence). The CDR3, as DNA: TGCAGTGCCGACGGACTAGCGGGAGTAGATGAGCAGTTCTTC. Residues: CSADGLAGVDEQFF.

This sequence joins TRBV29-1 and TRBJ2-2, with D possibly TRBD2 on 6 matching bases. The CDR3 is made up of 11 amino acids. CDR1 is SQVTM, CDR2 ANQGSEA, per germline. CDR3 nucleotide sequence: TGCGGCACGGGGGACCCCGGGGAGCTGTTTTTT. Its protein product is CGTGDPGELFF.

This rearrangement joins TRBV9 to TRBJ2-2; a possible D gene is TRBD2 (5 bases). Germline CDR1 reads SGDLS; CDR2 reads YYNGEE. The CDR3 runs 15 residues. V dropped 0 bases and J dropped 7 bases, with 13 bases sitting between them. This chain's CDR3 is CASSVDGSRGGELFF. CDR3 bases: TGTGCCAGCAGCGTAGATGGATCTCGGGGCGGGGAGCTGTTTTTT.

This clonotype has at least ten counts. The genes are TRBV3-1 and TRBJ1-1; D is unresolved. Germline loops: CDR1 LGHDT, CDR2 YNNKEL (reference sequence). V dropped 2 bases and J dropped 4 bases, with 11 bases sitting between them. The CDR3 covers 14 residues. Written as DNA, the CDR3 is TGTGCCAGCAGCCAAAGACATATCGGCACTGAAGCTTTCTTT. Translation gives CASSQRHIGTEAFF. The entire variable domain, with the rest obtained from reference TRBV3-1 and TRBJ1-1, is as follows: DTAVSQTPKYLVTQMGNDKSIKCEQNLGHDTMYWYKQDSKKFLKIMFSYNNKELIINETVPNRFSPKSPDKAHLNLHINSLELGDSAVYFCASSQRHIGTEAFFGQGTRLTVV.